This T cell receptor beta chain was retrieved from a study of cytomegalovirus exposure and HLA in healthy donors. Of note for this clone: Its antigen is unidentified.

Study findings and constraints: TCR beta V- and J-gene trimming was later associated with a missense DCLRE1C variant. The study recorded 150 to 200 TCR beta chains that were cytomegalovirus-associated.

13 Jbeta primers and 60 Vbeta primers were used for the PCR. Generated by immunoSEQ multiplex PCR, the TCRdb table keeps only in-frame clones and is missing some. The sample lists about 110,000 clones, roughly 69% seen once, with 5% to 7% in the top ten. With 3 bases removed from V and 2 bases from J, the gap between germline ends came to 11 bases. The CDR3 has 14 amino acids. Germline values: CDR1 KGHSH, CDR2 LQKENI. The chain links TRBV18 to TRBJ2-7; no reliable D call. The sequencing input was PBMCs. This TCR was recovered from an older woman in good health and CMV-seropositive. The CDR3 region has the DNA TGTGCCAGCTCACCGAACTACAATACCTACGAGCAGTACTTC. It encodes CASSPNYNTYEQYF.